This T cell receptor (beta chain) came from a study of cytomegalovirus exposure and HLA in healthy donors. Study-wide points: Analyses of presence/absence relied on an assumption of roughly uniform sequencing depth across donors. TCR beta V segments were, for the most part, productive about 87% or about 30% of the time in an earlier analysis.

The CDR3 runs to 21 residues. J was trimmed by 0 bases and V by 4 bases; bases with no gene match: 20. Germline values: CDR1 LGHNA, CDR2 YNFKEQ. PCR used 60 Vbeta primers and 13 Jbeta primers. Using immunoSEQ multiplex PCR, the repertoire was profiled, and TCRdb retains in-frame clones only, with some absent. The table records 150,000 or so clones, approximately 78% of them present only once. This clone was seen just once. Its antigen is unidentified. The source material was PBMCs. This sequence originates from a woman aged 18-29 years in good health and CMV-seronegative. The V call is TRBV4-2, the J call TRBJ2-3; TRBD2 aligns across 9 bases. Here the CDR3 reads CASSLPSGTSHMLTSTDTQYF. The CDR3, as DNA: TGTGCCAGCAGCCTCCCTTCCGGGACTAGCCACATGCTAACTAGCACAGATACGCAGTATTTT.